This TCR beta chain appears in the sequencing data of a study of PD-L1 blockade in urothelial cancer. The wider study: Bladder-origin urothelial cancer in males described about 90% of the 29 patients.

Time point here: pretreatment peripheral blood. This clone appeared a few times. TCRdb keeps only in-frame clones here, not all; method: immunoSEQ multiplex PCR. Of nearly 45,000 clones in the sample, 70% to 90% were seen once. The ends were cut back, 5 bases at V and 6 bases at J, with 11 bases in the middle. CDR1 and CDR2 (germline): KGHSH, LQKENI. The CDR3 extends over 12 amino acids. Source: PBMCs, taken around atezolizumab (anti-PD-L1) treatment. The rearrangement joins TRBV18 to TRBJ2-7; possibly TRBD2 for D (5 bases). This TCR was sampled from a donor at least 40 years old with urothelial cancer. The CDR3 DNA reads as TGTGCCAGCTCAATTAGCGTGGGCGAGCAGTACTTC. Amino acids: CASSISVGEQYF. Looking up the rest from reference TRBV18 and TRBJ2-7 gives the full variable domain: NAGVMQNPRHLVRRRGQEARLRCSPMKGHSHVYWYRQLPEEGLKFMVYLQKENIIDESGMPKERFSAEFPKEGPSILRIQQVVRGDSAAYFCASSISVGEQYFGPGTRLTVT.